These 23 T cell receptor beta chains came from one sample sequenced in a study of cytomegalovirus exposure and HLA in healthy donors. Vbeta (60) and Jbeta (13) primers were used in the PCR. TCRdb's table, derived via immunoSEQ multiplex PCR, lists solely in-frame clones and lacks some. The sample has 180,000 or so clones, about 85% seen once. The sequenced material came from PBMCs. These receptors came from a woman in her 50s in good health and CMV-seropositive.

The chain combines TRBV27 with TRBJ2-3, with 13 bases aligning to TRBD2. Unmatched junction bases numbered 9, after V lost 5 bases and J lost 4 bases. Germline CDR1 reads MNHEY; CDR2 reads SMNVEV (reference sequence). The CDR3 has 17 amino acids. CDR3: CASSRGLAGALPDTQYF. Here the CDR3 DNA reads TGTGCCAGCAGTCGTGGACTAGCGGGAGCCCTGCCAGATACGCAGTATTTT.

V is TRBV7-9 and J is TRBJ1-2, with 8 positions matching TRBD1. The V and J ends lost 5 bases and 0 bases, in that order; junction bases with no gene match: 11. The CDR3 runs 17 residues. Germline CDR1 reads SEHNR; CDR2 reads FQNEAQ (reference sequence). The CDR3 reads CASSPPAGGNPNYGYTF. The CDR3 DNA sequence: TGTGCCAGCAGCCCACCCGCAGGGGGCAATCCTAACTATGGCTACACCTTC.

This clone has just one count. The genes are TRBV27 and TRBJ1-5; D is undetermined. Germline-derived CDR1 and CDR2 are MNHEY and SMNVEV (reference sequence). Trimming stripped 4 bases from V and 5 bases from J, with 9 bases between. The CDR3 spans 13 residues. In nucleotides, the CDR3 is TGTGCCAGCAGTTCCAGAACATATCAGCCCCAGCATTTT. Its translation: CASSSRTYQPQHF.

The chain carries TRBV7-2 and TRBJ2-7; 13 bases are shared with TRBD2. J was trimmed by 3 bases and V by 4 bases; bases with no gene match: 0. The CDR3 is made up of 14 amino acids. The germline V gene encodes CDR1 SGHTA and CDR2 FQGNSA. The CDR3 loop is CASSWTSGGYEQYF. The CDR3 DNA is TGTGCCAGCAGCTGGACTAGCGGGGGCTACGAGCAGTACTTC.

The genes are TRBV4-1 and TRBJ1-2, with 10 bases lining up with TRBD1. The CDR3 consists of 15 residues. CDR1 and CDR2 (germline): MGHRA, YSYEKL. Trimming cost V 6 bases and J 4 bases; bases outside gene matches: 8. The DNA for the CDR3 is TGCGCCAGCAGTTCCGACAGGGGGCCGGGCTATGGCTACACCTTC. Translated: CASSSDRGPGYGYTF.

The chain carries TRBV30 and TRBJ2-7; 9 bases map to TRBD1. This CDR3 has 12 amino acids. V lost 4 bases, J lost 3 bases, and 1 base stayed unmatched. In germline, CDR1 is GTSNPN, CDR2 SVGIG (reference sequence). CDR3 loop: CAWTDRGYEQYF. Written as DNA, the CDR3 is TGTGCCTGGACGGACAGGGGCTACGAGCAGTACTTC.

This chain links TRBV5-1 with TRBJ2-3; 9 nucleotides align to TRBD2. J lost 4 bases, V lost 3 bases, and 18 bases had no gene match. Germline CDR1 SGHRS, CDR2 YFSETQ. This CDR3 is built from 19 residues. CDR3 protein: CASSSEPSFRGGVPDTQYF. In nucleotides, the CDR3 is TGCGCCAGCAGCTCGGAACCCTCTTTCCGCGGGGGGGTCCCAGATACGCAGTATTTT.

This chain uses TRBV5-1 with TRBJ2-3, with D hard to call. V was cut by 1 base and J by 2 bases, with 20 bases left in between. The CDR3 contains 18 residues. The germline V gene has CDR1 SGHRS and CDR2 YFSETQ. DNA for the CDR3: TGCGCCAGCAGCTTGCGTAGGCCCAACCCTACTAACACAGATACGCAGTATTTT. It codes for CASSLRRPNPTNTDTQYF.

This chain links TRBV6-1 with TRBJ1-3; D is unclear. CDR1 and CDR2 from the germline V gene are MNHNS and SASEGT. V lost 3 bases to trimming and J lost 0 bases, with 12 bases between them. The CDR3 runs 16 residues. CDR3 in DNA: TGTGCCAGCAGTGACACGCCTAGACCCTCTGGAAACACCATATATTTT. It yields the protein CASSDTPRPSGNTIYF.

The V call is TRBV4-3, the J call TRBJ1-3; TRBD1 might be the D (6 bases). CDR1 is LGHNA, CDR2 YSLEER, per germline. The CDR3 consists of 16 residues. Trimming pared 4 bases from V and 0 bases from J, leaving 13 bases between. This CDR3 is CASSRGQGFSGNTIYF. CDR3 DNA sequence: TGCGCCAGCAGCCGAGGGCAGGGGTTCTCTGGAAACACCATATATTTT.

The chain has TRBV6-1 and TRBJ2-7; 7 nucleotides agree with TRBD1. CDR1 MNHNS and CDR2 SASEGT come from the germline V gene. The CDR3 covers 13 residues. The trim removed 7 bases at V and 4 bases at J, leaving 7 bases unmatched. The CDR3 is CASTSDRLYEQYF. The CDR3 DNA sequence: TGTGCCAGCACCTCGGACAGGTTATACGAGCAGTACTTC.

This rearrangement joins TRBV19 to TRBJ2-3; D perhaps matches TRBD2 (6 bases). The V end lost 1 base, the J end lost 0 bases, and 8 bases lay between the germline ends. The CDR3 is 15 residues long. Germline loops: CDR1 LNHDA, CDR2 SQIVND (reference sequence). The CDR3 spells CASSIGSGSTDTQYF. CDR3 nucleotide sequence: TGTGCCAGTAGTATAGGGAGCGGGAGCACAGATACGCAGTATTTT.

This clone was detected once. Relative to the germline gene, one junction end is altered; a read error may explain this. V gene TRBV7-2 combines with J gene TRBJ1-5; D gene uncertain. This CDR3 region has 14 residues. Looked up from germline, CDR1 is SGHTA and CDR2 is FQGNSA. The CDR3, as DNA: TGCGCCAGCAGCCGACCGGGGAATGATCAGCCCCAGCATTTT. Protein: CASSRPGNDQPQHF.

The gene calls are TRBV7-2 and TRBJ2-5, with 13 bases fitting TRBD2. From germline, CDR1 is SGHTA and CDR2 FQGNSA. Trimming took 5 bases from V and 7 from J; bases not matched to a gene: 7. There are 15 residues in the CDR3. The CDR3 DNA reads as TGTGCCAGCAGCGCCCGACTAGCGGGGGGCTCGACCCAGTACTTC. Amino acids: CASSARLAGGSTQYF.

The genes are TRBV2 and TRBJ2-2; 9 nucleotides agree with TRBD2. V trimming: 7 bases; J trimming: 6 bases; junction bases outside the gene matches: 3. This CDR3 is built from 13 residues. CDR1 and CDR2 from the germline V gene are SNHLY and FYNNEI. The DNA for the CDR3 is TGTGCCAGCACCGGGACTAGCTCCGGGGAGCTGTTTTTT. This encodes CASTGTSSGELFF.

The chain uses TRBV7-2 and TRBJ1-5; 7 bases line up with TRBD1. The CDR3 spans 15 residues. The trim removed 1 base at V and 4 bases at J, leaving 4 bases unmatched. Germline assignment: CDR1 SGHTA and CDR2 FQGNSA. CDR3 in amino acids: CASSLDAGGNQPQHF. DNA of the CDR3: TGTGCCAGCAGCTTAGACGCAGGGGGGAATCAGCCCCAGCATTTT.

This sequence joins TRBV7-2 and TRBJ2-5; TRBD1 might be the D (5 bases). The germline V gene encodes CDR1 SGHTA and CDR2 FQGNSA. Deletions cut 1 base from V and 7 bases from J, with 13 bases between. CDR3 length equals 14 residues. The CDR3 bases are TGTGCCAGCAGCTTAGTGGGCAGGGATATGACCCAGTACTTC. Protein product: CASSLVGRDMTQYF. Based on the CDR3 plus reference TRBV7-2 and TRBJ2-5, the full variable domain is GAGVSQSPSNKVTEKGKDVELRCDPISGHTALYWYRQSLGQGLEFLIYFQGNSAPDKSGLPSDRFSAERTGGSVSTLTIQRTQQEDSAVYLCASSLVGRDMTQYFGPGTRLLVL.

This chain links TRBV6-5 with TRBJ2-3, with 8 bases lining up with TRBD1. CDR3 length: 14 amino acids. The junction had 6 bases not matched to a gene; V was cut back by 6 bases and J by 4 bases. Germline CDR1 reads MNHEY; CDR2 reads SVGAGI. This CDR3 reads CASSQTGGPDTQYF. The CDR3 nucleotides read TGTGCCAGCAGCCAAACAGGGGGTCCAGATACGCAGTATTTT.

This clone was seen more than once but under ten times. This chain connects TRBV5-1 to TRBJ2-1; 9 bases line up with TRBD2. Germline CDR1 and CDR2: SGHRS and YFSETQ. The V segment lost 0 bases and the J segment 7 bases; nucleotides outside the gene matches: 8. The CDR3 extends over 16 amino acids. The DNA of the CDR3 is TGCGCCAGCAGCTTGGGCCCTAGCGGGACCCTGAATGAGCAGTTCTTC. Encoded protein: CASSLGPSGTLNEQFF.

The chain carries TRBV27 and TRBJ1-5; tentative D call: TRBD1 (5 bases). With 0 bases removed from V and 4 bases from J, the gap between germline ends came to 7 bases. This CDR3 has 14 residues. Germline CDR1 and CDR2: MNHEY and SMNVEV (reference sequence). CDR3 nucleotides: TGTGCCAGCAGTTTATCAAGGGGTAATCAGCCCCAGCATTTT. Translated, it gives CASSLSRGNQPQHF.

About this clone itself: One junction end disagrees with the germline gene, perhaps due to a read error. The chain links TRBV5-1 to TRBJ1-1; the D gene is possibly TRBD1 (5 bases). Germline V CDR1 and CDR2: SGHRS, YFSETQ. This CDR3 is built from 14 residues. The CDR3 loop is CATSLGRENTEAFF. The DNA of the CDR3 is TGCGCCACCAGCCTCGGCAGGGAGAACACTGAAGCTTTCTTT. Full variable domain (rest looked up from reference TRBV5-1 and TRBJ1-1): KAGVTQTPRYLIKTRGQQVTLSCSPISGHRSVSWYQQTPGQGLQFLFEYFSETQRNKGNFPGRFSGRQFSNSRSEMNVSTLELGDSALYLCATSLGRENTEAFFGQGTRLTVV.

The CDR3 spells CASSLSTPLGRGRDEQYF. The CDR3 bases are TGTGCCAGCAGCTTATCCACGCCCCTAGGCAGGGGGCGCGACGAGCAGTACTTC. This rearrangement joins TRBV5-6 to TRBJ2-5, with 8 bases that match TRBD1. The J call may be faulty, since TRBJ2-7 better matches the DNA end. Germline CDR1 and CDR2: SGHDT and YYEEEE. The CDR3 runs 18 residues.

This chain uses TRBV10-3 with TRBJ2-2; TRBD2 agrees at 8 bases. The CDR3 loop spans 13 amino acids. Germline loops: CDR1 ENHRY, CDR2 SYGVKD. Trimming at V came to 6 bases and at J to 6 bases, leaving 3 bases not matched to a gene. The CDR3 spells CAIRIGGAGELFF. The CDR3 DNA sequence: TGTGCCATCAGAATCGGGGGGGCCGGGGAGCTGTTTTTT.